The clone carrying this T cell receptor (beta chain) occurred a few times. Data came from immunoSEQ multiplex PCR; TCRdb stores just in-frame clones and leaves some out. Altogether 550,000 to 700,000 clones are present, around 78% being singletons, with the ten largest covering roughly 1.9%. Per germline, CDR1 SGHTA and CDR2 FQGNSA. CDR3 length: 17 amino acids. Trimming took off 5 bases at V and 3 bases at J, with 20 bases between the two ends. The data originate from a study of shared clonotypes between healthy human individuals. The chain has TRBV7-2 and TRBJ1-5; TRBD1 might be the D (5 bases). This clonotype was sampled from a woman aged 25 to 45 in good health. The sequenced sample consisted of memory CD4+ T cells sorted from blood. The subset denotes: CD45RA-negative fraction. The CDR3 here is CASSVIYGGNDNQPQHF. The CDR3 nucleotides are TGTGCCAGCAGCGTAATCTACGGGGGTAATGACAATCAGCCCCAGCATTTT.